These T cell receptor beta chains were read from a single sample in a study of T cell repertoires in cytomegalovirus infection. Each CDR3 protein gets one entry after TCRdb re-called the reads with MiXCR. The profile shows under 100,000 distinct CDR3 sequences, around 3.5% of them singletons. The sample was PBMCs. The origin of the receptors is a human donor in good health (CMV status not recorded). Some clones in this sample may be carry-over from other donors' samples. Both conserved end residues are part of each CDR3. The D gene is left open where the match is weak. Clone size appears in some rows only: once, few, many, or a class for an expanded clone.

abundance,d_gene,v_gene,j_gene,CDR3nt,CDR3aa
many,-,TRBV7-9,TRBJ1-6,TGTGCCGTCCCGCGGGATTCACCCCTCCACTTT,CAVPRDSPLHF
many,TRBD1,TRBV5-4,TRBJ2-2,TGTGCCAGCAGCTTGGACAGGGGGAGGACCGGGGAGCTGTTTTTT,CASSLDRGRTGELFF
-,-,TRBV29-1,TRBJ1-2,TGCAGCGTTGAAAAGAGGACGGGGATTTATGGCTACACCTTC,CSVEKRTGIYGYTF
many,-,TRBV20-1,TRBJ2-7,TGCAGTGCTGACCCGACGGGGGCCCGCTACGAGCAGTACTTC,CSADPTGARYEQYF
many,-,TRBV7-2,TRBJ1-1,TGTGCCAGCAGCTTAGGTTCGGGGCGAATGAGCACTGAAGCTTTCTTT,CASSLGSGRMSTEAFF
many,TRBD1,TRBV6-1,TRBJ2-7,TGTGCCAGCAGTCGAACCGGGACAGGGATCTACGAGCAGTACTTC,CASSRTGTGIYEQYF
many,TRBD1,TRBV6-5,TRBJ1-2,TGTGCCAGCAGTAGCCTCGATCGGACAGGGGGATCCTATGGCTACACCTTC,CASSSLDRTGGSYGYTF
many,TRBD1,TRBV6-2/TRBV6-3,TRBJ2-3,TGTGCCAGCAGTTACTCGCGACAGGGGGCCGCAGATACGCAGTATTTT,CASSYSRQGAADTQYF
many,TRBD2,TRBV4-2,TRBJ2-1,TGTGCCAGCAGCCAAGATGGGTCGGGGGGGGCACACAATGAGCAGTTCTTC,CASSQDGSGGAHNEQFF
many,-,TRBV20-1,TRBJ1-5,TGCAGTGCGGAAACCACGTACATTAGCAATCAGCCCCAGCATTTT,CSAETTYISNQPQHF
many,-,TRBV5-1,TRBJ2-7,TGCGCCAGCAGCTTGAATCAGGCCTCCTACGAGCAGTACTTC,CASSLNQASYEQYF
many,-,TRBV7-9,TRBJ1-1,TGTGCCAGCAGCCATGTTCAGGGGAGTGTTACTGAAGCTTTCTTT,CASSHVQGSVTEAFF
medium-sized,-,TRBV7-2,TRBJ2-3,TGTGCCAGCAGCTTAGAAGACTGGACAGATACGCAGTATTTT,CASSLEDWTDTQYF
many,TRBD2,TRBV11-2,TRBJ2-1,TGTGCCAGCAGCTTAGATTGGGGACTAGCGGGGGGCAGTGAGCAGTTCTTC,CASSLDWGLAGGSEQFF
many,TRBD1,TRBV7-2,TRBJ1-6,TGTGCCAGCAGCTTAGGGAACAGGGGACGGGGATCACCCCTCCACTTT,CASSLGNRGRGSPLHF
many,-,TRBV7-3,TRBJ2-6,TGTGCCAGCAGCCGCAACGTGGGAAGGGCCAACGTCCTGACTTTC,CASSRNVGRANVLTF
many,-,TRBV7-8,TRBJ2-7,TGTGCCAGCAGCTTAGTGGGCTACGAGCAGTACTTC,CASSLVGYEQYF
many,-,TRBV4-3,TRBJ2-5,TGCGCCAGCAGCCAAGTCGGGGGGCTAAGGGGGGAGACCCAGTACTTC,CASSQVGGLRGETQYF
many,TRBD1,TRBV5-1,TRBJ2-5,TGCGCCAGCAGCATGGGACAGGAAGAGACCCAGTACTTC,CASSMGQEETQYF
many,TRBD2,TRBV6-5,TRBJ2-3,TGTGCCAGCAGTCGACTAGCGGGCGATAGAGATACGCAGTATTTT,CASSRLAGDRDTQYF
many,TRBD1,TRBV28,TRBJ2-5,TGTGCCAGCAGGCCCACCGGGACAGGCGAAGAGACCCAGTACTTC,CASRPTGTGEETQYF
many,-,TRBV7-2,TRBJ2-5,TGTGCCAGCCGCTCCACCAGGCAGGCGGAGACCCAGTACTTC,CASRSTRQAETQYF
many,TRBD1,TRBV6-1,TRBJ2-7,TGTGCCAGCAGTGAAGAATCAGGGGGCAGGGACGAGCAGTACTTC,CASSEESGGRDEQYF
many,-,TRBV15,TRBJ2-5,TGTGCCACCAGCAGAGCATCGCGCCTAACGAAAGAGACCCAGTACTTC,CATSRASRLTKETQYF
many,-,TRBV7-8,TRBJ2-1,TGTGCCAGCAGCCCCAGTCGCCTAGGGCGCTACAATGAGCAGTTCTTC,CASSPSRLGRYNEQFF
many,TRBD1,TRBV6-2/TRBV6-3,TRBJ1-2,TGTGCCAGCGCCTGGACAGGGGACGGCTACACCTTC,CASAWTGDGYTF
many,-,TRBV6-2/TRBV6-3,TRBJ1-1,TGTGCCAGCAGTCCCCTTGAGTCCAGGGGAAACATGAACACTGAAGCTTTCTTT,CASSPLESRGNMNTEAFF
many,-,TRBV12-3/TRBV12-4,TRBJ1-1,TGTGCCAGCAGATTCCAACAGGGTTCAGCTTTCTTT,CASRFQQGSAFF
many,TRBD2,TRBV19,TRBJ2-7,TGTGCCAGTAGCCCGGGACTACTCATCTACGAGCAGTACTTC,CASSPGLLIYEQYF
-,-,TRBV19,TRBJ2-1,TGTGCCAGTAGTATACGGGCAGGCGTCAATGAGCAGTTCTTC,CASSIRAGVNEQFF
many,TRBD2,TRBV4-1,TRBJ2-7,TGCGCCAGCAGCCAAGAGCGGACTAGTTCCTCCTACGAGCAGTACTTC,CASSQERTSSSYEQYF
many,TRBD1,TRBV10-3,TRBJ2-7,TGTGCCATTAGGACCGGGACAGGAGACTACGAGCAGTACTTC,CAIRTGTGDYEQYF
many,-,TRBV6-2/TRBV6-3,TRBJ1-1,TGTGCCAGCATCGGCCTCTCGGGAAACACTGAAGCTTTCTTT,CASIGLSGNTEAFF
many,-,TRBV25-1,TRBJ2-5,TGTGCCAGCAGTGAACCTAGTACGGAGACCCAGTACTTC,CASSEPSTETQYF
many,-,TRBV2,TRBJ1-2,TGTGCCAGCAGTGAAGTTACAGGAGGCTATGGCTACACCTTC,CASSEVTGGYGYTF
many,TRBD1,TRBV6-2/TRBV6-3,TRBJ2-1,TGTGCCAGCAACAACAGACAGGGGCGATACAATGAGCAGTTCTTC,CASNNRQGRYNEQFF
many,-,TRBV4-3,TRBJ1-1,TGCGCCAGCAGCCATGTGGTGGGGGAAGGGGACACTGAAGCTTTCTTT,CASSHVVGEGDTEAFF
many,-,TRBV19,TRBJ1-1,TGTGCCAGTAGTAAAAATGGACCACTTGAAGCTTTCTTT,CASSKNGPLEAFF
many,-,TRBV6-8,TRBJ1-5,TGTGCCAGCAGCTCTCCCTGTGGGGGTAATCAGCCCCAGCATTTT,CASSSPCGGNQPQHF
many,TRBD2,TRBV28,TRBJ2-5,TGTGCCAGCAGATCAACTAGCGGGGGAAACACCCAGTACTTC,CASRSTSGGNTQYF
many,-,TRBV6-2/TRBV6-3,TRBJ2-7,TGTGCCAGCAGCCACCGGGCGAGATACGAGCAGTACTTC,CASSHRARYEQYF
many,TRBD1,TRBV6-5,TRBJ1-5,TGTGCCAGCAGTTACTCCGGACAGGGCAATCAGCCCCAGCATTTT,CASSYSGQGNQPQHF
many,TRBD2,TRBV20-1,TRBJ2-1,TGCAGTGCAGGGACCCCGGGACTAGCGGTCTTGGGGCAGTTCTTC,CSAGTPGLAVLGQFF
many,TRBD1,TRBV12-3/TRBV12-4,TRBJ2-3,TGTGCCAGCAGTCCCCCGGGACAGGCGCCCACAGATACGCAGTATTTT,CASSPPGQAPTDTQYF
many,-,TRBV7-9,TRBJ2-5,TGTGCCAGCAGAGGGGGGGAGACCCAGTACTTC,CASRGGETQYF
many,TRBD1,TRBV5-1,TRBJ1-1,TGCGCCAGCAGCAGAGGGACAGAGAACACTGAAGCTTTCTTT,CASSRGTENTEAFF
many,TRBD1,TRBV29-1,TRBJ2-3,TGCAGCTCGACAGGGGTCACCCTCACAGATACGCAGTATTTT,CSSTGVTLTDTQYF
many,-,TRBV7-8,TRBJ1-2,TGTGCCAGCAGCTTATCGAAAAGGCCAAACTACGGCTACACCTTC,CASSLSKRPNYGYTF